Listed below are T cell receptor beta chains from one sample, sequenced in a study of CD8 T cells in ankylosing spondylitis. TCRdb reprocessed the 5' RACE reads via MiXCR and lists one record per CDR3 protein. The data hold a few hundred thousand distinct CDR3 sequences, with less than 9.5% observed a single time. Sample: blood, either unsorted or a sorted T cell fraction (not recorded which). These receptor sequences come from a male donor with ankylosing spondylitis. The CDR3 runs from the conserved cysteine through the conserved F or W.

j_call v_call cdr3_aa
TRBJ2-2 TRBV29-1 CSVEIRLSNTGELFF
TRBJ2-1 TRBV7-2 CASSARVSYNEQFF
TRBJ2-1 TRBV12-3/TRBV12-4 CASALAGSYNEQFF
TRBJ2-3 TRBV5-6 CASSLSYRKPTDTQYF
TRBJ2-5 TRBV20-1 CSARRQGTQYF
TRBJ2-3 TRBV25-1 CASSEASGNTDTQYF
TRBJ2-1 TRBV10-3 CANSGLDNEQFF
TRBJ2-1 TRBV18 CASSPEQAGEQFF
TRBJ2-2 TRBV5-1 CASSAGLAEGTGELFF
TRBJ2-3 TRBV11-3 CASSLGRERTDTQYF
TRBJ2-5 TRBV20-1 CSARDLRRVQETQYF
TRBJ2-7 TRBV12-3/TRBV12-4 CASSLLTHYEQYF
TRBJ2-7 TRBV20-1 CSAIGASGDEQYF
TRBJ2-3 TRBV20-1 CSAREEKGADTQYF
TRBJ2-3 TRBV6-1 CASRLLAGPSDWDTQYF
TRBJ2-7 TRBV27 CASSRQGSVYEQYF
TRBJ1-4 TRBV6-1 CASSEEAGNEKLFF
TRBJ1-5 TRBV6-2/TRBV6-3 CASTQRDRVYNQPQHF
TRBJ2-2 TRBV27 CASSFSGTWGSGELFF
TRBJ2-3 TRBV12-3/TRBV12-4 CASSRLAGLFDTQYF
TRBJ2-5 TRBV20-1 CSASWGGRETQYF
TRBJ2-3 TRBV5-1 CASSLALRGATDTQYF
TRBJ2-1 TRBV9 CASSVGSSGSYNEQFF
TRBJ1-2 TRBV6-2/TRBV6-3 CASSYPYGYTF
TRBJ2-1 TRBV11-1 CASFGRLAEVVYSYNEQFF
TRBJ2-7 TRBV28 CASRDSRMYF
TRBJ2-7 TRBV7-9 CASSRKVGLTYEQYF
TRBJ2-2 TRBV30 CAWSVRYTGELFF
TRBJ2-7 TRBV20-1 CSASPLEGGPGEQYF
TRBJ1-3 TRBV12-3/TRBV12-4 CASIPRNRSGNTIYF
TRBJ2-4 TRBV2 CASSEDRLAKNIQYF
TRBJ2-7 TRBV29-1 CSVTENYEQYF
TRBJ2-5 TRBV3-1 CASSQWTGDETQYF
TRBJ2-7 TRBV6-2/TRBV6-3 CASSPGKQQYF
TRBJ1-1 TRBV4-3 CASSQMGRENTEAFF
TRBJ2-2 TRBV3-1 CASSQLPYTGELFF
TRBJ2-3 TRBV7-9 CASSQGTDTQYF
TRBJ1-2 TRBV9 CASSASEDPGGYTF
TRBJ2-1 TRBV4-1 CASSQGMGSSYNEQFF
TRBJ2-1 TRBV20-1 CSVLAGAPYNEQFF
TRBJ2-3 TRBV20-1 CSARSRGVGATQYF
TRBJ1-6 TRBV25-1 CASSLDSTNSPLHF
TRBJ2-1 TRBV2 CASSEGTSVNNEQFF
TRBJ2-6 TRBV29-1 CSVDEGFGANVLTF
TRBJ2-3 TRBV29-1 CSVVAGGGSDTQYF
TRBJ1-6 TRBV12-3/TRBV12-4 CASTEYPDNSPLHF
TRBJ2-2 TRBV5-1 CASSSGPGQGNTGELFF
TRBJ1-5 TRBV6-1 CASRGNSNQPQHF
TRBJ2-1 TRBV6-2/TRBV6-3 CASSYFVNEQFF
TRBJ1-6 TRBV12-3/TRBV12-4 CASSSRTGPGLGSPLHF
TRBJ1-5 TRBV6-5 CASSYSEGYQPQHF
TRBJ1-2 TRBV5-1 CASSLGDRNTILNYGYTF
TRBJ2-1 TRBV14 CASSQDLGIGFF
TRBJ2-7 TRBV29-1 CSVAGSYEQYF
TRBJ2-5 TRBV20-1 CSARVLEETQYF